This TCR beta chain was found in a study of tumor-infiltrating lymphocytes in primary liver carcinoma. Background on the study: Patients included men and women of 30 to 69 years. Staged T1-T3 N0M0, the tumors had sizes that ranged from about 4 to 10 cm across. Findings and caveats of the study: Samples, which were bulk and unsorted, did not allow CD4+ and CD8+ repertoires to be compared.

Starting from approximately 470 ng of total RNA, TCR beta cDNA was produced with a primer in the constant region. Three nested multiplex PCR rounds of slightly modified ARM-PCR generated TCR beta libraries. A C-beta reverse primer was combined with TRBV1-TRBV30 forward primers in the first two PCR rounds, and each round had approximately 10 cycles. TCRdb redid the calling of the multiplex PCR reads with MiXCR, one entry per CDR3 protein. The sample has fewer than 350,000 distinct CDR3 sequences, approximately 60% seen once. Germline DNA was also extracted, with blood RNA taken from unsorted whole blood. The V gene's germline CDR1 is SGHDT and CDR2 YYEEEE. The CDR3 totals 14 residues. Trimming cost V 4 bases and J 6 bases, with 16 bases left between them. This clonotype has only a few counts. No antigen is known for it. Possible read error: a much larger clone is one base away.

The TCR comes from a man aged 40-55 years with primary liver carcinoma and hepatitis B virus infection. Material: peripheral blood. The chain joins TRBV5-6 to TRBJ1-2; a weak D match, TRBD1 (5 bases). CDR3: CASSDRDVEHGYTF. The CDR3 DNA is TGTGCCAGCAGCGACCGGGACGTCGAGCATGGCTACACCTTC.